This passage covers 20 T cell receptor beta chains from one sample sequenced in a study of blood T cells in healthy people across ages. A second roughly 6 to 11 cycle PCR used barcoded and J-beta primers. TCRdb analysed the 5' RACE reads with MiXCR anew, one entry per CDR3 protein. This table has 380,000 or so distinct CDR3 sequences, about 49% appearing once. The sequenced sample was blood. These receptors were taken from a man aged 55 to 70 in good health.

The chain links TRBV20-1 to TRBJ2-7, with 13 bases aligning to TRBD2. The CDR3 sequence is 18 residues long. Germline V CDR1 and CDR2: DFQATT, SNEGSKA (reference sequence). Losses at the gene ends were 4 bases for V and 0 bases for J; bases not matched to a gene: 12. The chain's CDR3 is CSANIPGLAGTSSYEQYF. The CDR3 coding sequence is TGCAGTGCTAACATACCGGGACTAGCGGGAACTAGCTCCTACGAGCAGTACTTC.

In its sample, this clonotype was seen a few times. This sequence joins TRBV6-5 and TRBJ2-1; D gene unclear. This CDR3 spans 13 amino acids. CDR1 MNHEY and CDR2 SVGAGI come from the germline V gene. Between the trimmed V and J ends, which lost 5 bases and 9 bases, there was a span of 14 bases. CDR3 bases: TGTGCCAGCAGTGCGCTCAACTACGCTGAGCAGTTCTTC. Translated: CASSALNYAEQFF.

This clonotype came up a few times. This chain uses TRBV7-2 with TRBJ2-1; 10 bases agree with TRBD2. Germline CDR1 is SGHTA and CDR2 is FQGNSA. CDR3 length equals 14 residues. V was clipped by 0 bases and J by 7 bases; unmatched bases: 0. CDR3 in DNA: TGTGCCAGCAGCTTAGCACTAGCGGGGAATGAGCAGTTCTTC. It is translated as CASSLALAGNEQFF.

The rearrangement links TRBV20-1 to TRBJ1-2, with 7 positions matching TRBD1. The J segment lost 5 bases and the V segment lost 5 bases, leaving 11 bases of the junction unmatched. CDR1 and CDR2 (germline): DFQATT, SNEGSKA (reference sequence). The CDR3 runs 14 residues. The CDR3 DNA sequence: TGCAGTGCTCCCGCTGTAGGGGGCGCGTATGGCTACACCTTC. Protein product: CSAPAVGGAYGYTF.

This clonotype was seen at least ten times. The chain uses TRBV29-1 and TRBJ2-1, with 13 bases fitting TRBD2. This CDR3 has 17 residues. Germline V lookup: CDR1 SQVTM, CDR2 ANQGSEA. J was trimmed by 4 bases and V by 6 bases; bases with no gene match: 12. CDR3 residues: CSVGTSGAQGVYNEQFF. In nucleotides, the CDR3 is TGCAGCGTGGGGACTAGCGGGGCTCAAGGAGTGTACAATGAGCAGTTCTTC.

This clonotype was detected many times. This chain links TRBV6-6 with TRBJ2-7; 7 positions agree with TRBD1. Trimming removed 0 bases from V and 6 bases from J; junction bases left unmatched: 8. This CDR3 has 15 amino acids. CDR1 is MNHNY, CDR2 SVGAGI, per germline (reference sequence). CDR3 loop: CASSYSPGQIGEQYF. The CDR3 nucleotides read TGTGCCAGCAGTTACTCTCCGGGACAGATTGGCGAGCAGTACTTC.

This sequence joins TRBV15 and TRBJ1-4; D remains unclear. This CDR3 region has 15 residues. CDR1 is LNHNV, CDR2 YYDKDF, per germline (reference sequence). V lost 0 bases and J lost 4, with 9 bases in between. The CDR3 sequence is CATSRDREGNEKLFF. CDR3 sequence (DNA): TGTGCCACCAGCAGAGATCGGGAGGGTAATGAAAAACTGTTTTTT.

The J gene is TRBJ2-5, the V gene TRBV6-5, with D possibly being TRBD1 (6 bases). V was trimmed by 6 bases and J by 2 bases, leaving 16 bases between them. CDR3 length: 15 residues. CDR1 is MNHEY and CDR2 is SVGAGI in the germline V gene. CDR3 amino acids: CASSHIRQAQETQYF. In DNA, the CDR3 is TGTGCCAGCAGCCACATTCGACAGGCGCAAGAGACCCAGTACTTC.

This clonotype was counted once. The CDR3 DNA is TGTGCCAGCAGCTTAGGACGGAATCCCAGTTCACCCCTCCACTTT. This codes for CASSLGRNPSSPLHF. V gene TRBV5-6 combines with J gene TRBJ1-6, with D unresolved. The germline CDR1 and CDR2 sequences are SGHDT and YYEEEE. The CDR3 length is 15 residues. Deletions cut 2 bases from V and 9 bases from J, with 15 bases between.

This clonotype has a handful of counts. The chain joins TRBV12-3 or TRBV12-4 to TRBJ2-5; D tentatively reads TRBD1 or TRBD2 (6 bases each). CDR3 length: 14 residues. V was cut by 8 bases and J by 2 bases, with 15 bases left in between. CDR3 protein: CASVEGGLQETQYF. In DNA, the CDR3 is TGTGCCAGCGTGGAGGGGGGCCTACAAGAGACCCAGTACTTC.

This clonotype was counted a single time. This sequence joins TRBV20-1 and TRBJ2-3; 7 bases are a match to TRBD1. Looked up from germline, CDR1 is DFQATT and CDR2 is SNEGSKA (reference sequence). After removal of 2 bases from V and 1 base from J, the junction contained 6 bases not matched to a gene. The CDR3 spans 15 residues. This CDR3 reads CSARNRGAGTDTQYF. The CDR3 DNA sequence: TGCAGTGCTAGAAACAGGGGCGCTGGCACAGATACGCAGTATTTT.

This clonotype was picked up many times. The rearrangement uses TRBV7-9 and TRBJ2-4; TRBD1 matches 8 bases. The CDR3 extends over 15 amino acids. Germline trimming cut 2 bases from V and 12 bases from J; bases unmatched to any gene: 12. The V gene's germline CDR1 is SEHNR and CDR2 FQNEAQ (reference sequence). The CDR3 coding sequence is TGTGCCAGCAGCTTACTAGGGACAGGTCGGGACGATCAGTACTTC. This translates into CASSLLGTGRDDQYF.

V usage is TRBV7-3 and J usage is TRBJ2-1; D is undetermined. Germline CDR1 is SGHTA and CDR2 is FQGTGA. The V and J ends lost 4 bases and 8 bases respectively, with 12 bases between them. The CDR3 totals 13 residues. The CDR3 DNA is TGTGCCAGCAGCTCCCCTAATTCCTATGAGCAGTTCTTC. Protein: CASSSPNSYEQFF.

A word on this clonotype: The junction does not match germline at one end; this may be a read error. V usage is TRBV12-3 or TRBV12-4 and J usage is TRBJ2-1; 11 nucleotides line up with TRBD1. The J call may be in error: the DNA end matches TRBJ2-7 better. CDR3 length: 15 amino acids. The CDR3 DNA reads TGTGCTAGCACCACCGGACAGGGGGCTGGCGATGAGCAGTACTTC. Translated: CASTTGQGAGDEQYF.

This clonotype was seen many times. The gene calls are TRBV27 and TRBJ2-3; no clear D. There are 14 residues in the CDR3. Deletions cut 7 bases from V and 2 bases from J, with 13 bases between. CDR1 is MNHEY and CDR2 is SMNVEV in the germline V gene (reference sequence). The CDR3 region has the DNA TGTGCCAGCACCCCAGGCGAACACACAGATACGCAGTATTTT. Protein: CASTPGEHTDTQYF.

This chain joins TRBV27 and TRBJ2-7, with 8 positions matching TRBD2. The closer fit of TRBJ2-5 to the DNA end suggests the J call may be wrong. CDR3 length equals 16 residues. Germline V CDR1 and CDR2: MNHEY, SMNVEV (reference sequence). The CDR3 DNA sequence: TGTGCCAGCAGTTTAGAGGGTAGCGGGGTACAAGAGACCCAGTACTTC. It yields the protein CASSLEGSGVQETQYF.

The chain is built from TRBV20-1 and TRBJ2-1; D is unresolved. CDR3 length: 11 amino acids. The V gene lost 7 bases and the J gene lost 5 bases, with 9 bases spanning the gap. CDR1 and CDR2 (germline): DFQATT, SNEGSKA (reference sequence). CDR3 amino acids: CSEGRNNEQFF. The CDR3 nucleotides read TGCAGTGAAGGCAGAAACAATGAGCAGTTCTTC.

This chain connects TRBV7-2 to TRBJ2-5, with 9 bases aligning to TRBD1. CDR1 is SGHTA and CDR2 is FQGNSA in the germline V gene. The CDR3 is 16 amino acids. V lost 1 base and J lost 2; bases outside the gene matches: 5. The CDR3 coding sequence is TGTGCCAGCAGCTTAGGACAGGGGGGCCAGCAAGAGACCCAGTACTTC. It codes for CASSLGQGGQQETQYF. The complete variable domain, with remaining parts taken from reference TRBV7-2 and TRBJ2-5, reads GAGVSQSPSNKVTEKGKDVELRCDPISGHTALYWYRQSLGQGLEFLIYFQGNSAPDKSGLPSDRFSAERTGGSVSTLTIQRTQQEDSAVYLCASSLGQGGQQETQYFGPGTRLLVL.

Comment on this clonotype: This may arise from a read error, as a much more abundant clone is one base away. The V call is TRBV28, the J call TRBJ2-5; 14 bases align to TRBD2. The J segment lost 11 bases and the V segment lost 3 bases, leaving 11 bases of the junction unmatched. This CDR3 has 16 residues. CDR1 MDHEN and CDR2 SYDVKM come from the germline V gene. The CDR3 DNA is TGTGCCAGCAGTTTGGGGGGACTAGCGGGAGTAGGGGAGCAGTACTTC. Protein sequence: CASSLGGLAGVGEQYF.

On this clonotype itself: A junction end diverges from the germline sequence, so it may reflect a read error. The CDR3 coding sequence is TGTGCCAGCAGCTACAGGGTGGAGACCCGGTACTTC. Amino acids: CASSYRVETRYF. V usage is TRBV7-9 and J usage is TRBJ2-5; D is possibly TRBD1 (6 bases). The germline gives CDR1 SEHNR, CDR2 FQNEAQ (reference sequence). The CDR3 is 12 residues long.